These T cell receptor beta chains were read from a single sample in a study of blood T cell repertoires in COVID-19. Clones were sequenced by immunoSEQ multiplex PCR, and TCRdb holds only the in-frame ones, with some missing. The sample includes about 250,000 clones, 75% to 90% of them seen just once. Sequenced: PBMCs or T cells enriched from blood (not recorded which). These receptors all come from a man aged 35 to 55 who had recovered from COVID-19. The CDR3 runs from the conserved cysteine through the conserved F or W. The D gene is left open where the match is weak. Clone size is not always given. Where it is, it says once, few, many or a class for expanded clones.

TRBJ2-5 | . | TRBD2 | TRBV2 | CASSHKREYQETQYF | TGTGCCAGCAGTCACAAGCGGGAGTACCAAGAGACCCAGTACTTC
TRBJ2-2 | once | TRBD2 | TRBV7-6 | CASSSNRMGPGGTGELFF | TGTGCCAGCAGCTCCAATAGGATGGGCCCGGGGGGCACCGGGGAGCTGTTTTTT
TRBJ1-1 | . | . | TRBV4-1 | CASSQGETGTEAFF | TGCGCCAGCAGCCAAGGAGAAACGGGCACTGAAGCTTTCTTT
TRBJ2-1 | . | . | TRBV11-2 | CASSFLSVDEQFF | TGTGCCAGCAGCTTCTTAAGCGTTGATGAGCAGTTCTTC
TRBJ2-1 | . | . | TRBV15 | CATSRGASANEQFF | TGTGCCACCAGCAGAGGTGCTAGTGCGAATGAGCAGTTCTTC
TRBJ1-3 | . | . | TRBV5-1 | CASSTAAGSGNTIYF | TGCGCCAGCAGTACAGCCGCTGGGAGTGGAAACACCATATATTTT
TRBJ2-7 | . | . | TRBV3-1/TRBV3-2 | CASSQDTRSDEQYF | TGTGCCAGCAGCCAAGATACCAGGTCAGACGAGCAGTACTTC
TRBJ2-1 | once | TRBD2 | TRBV4-1 | CASSQFEGLAGGSSYNEQFF | TGCGCCAGCAGCCAATTTGAGGGACTAGCGGGAGGAAGCTCCTACAATGAGCAGTTCTTC
TRBJ1-3 | . | . | TRBV11-1 | CASSSLRHSGNTIYF | TGTGCCAGCAGCTCCCTGAGACACTCTGGAAACACCATATATTTT
TRBJ2-7 | . | . | TRBV5-1 | CASSLAAGISYEQYF | TGCGCCAGCAGCTTGGCGGCAGGGATCTCCTACGAGCAGTACTTC
TRBJ2-1 | . | . | TRBV6-5 | CASKAEWYDEQFF | TGTGCCAGCAAAGCGGAGTGGTATGATGAGCAGTTCTTC
TRBJ1-2 | . | . | TRBV29-1 | CSARIPGFSGYGYTF | TGCAGCGCTCGTATACCAGGGTTCTCCGGCTATGGCTACACCTTC
TRBJ1-2 | . | TRBD1 | TRBV14 | CASSRVRGLDYGYTF | TGTGCCAGCAGCCGGGTCAGGGGGCTCGACTATGGCTACACCTTC
TRBJ1-1 | . | . | TRBV5-1 | CASSPRLGGVGTEAFF | TGCGCCAGCAGCCCCCGTCTGGGAGGGGTCGGCACTGAAGCTTTCTTT
TRBJ2-4 | . | . | TRBV15 | CATRDTGLAKNIQYF | TGTGCCACCAGGGACACAGGGCTAGCCAAAAACATTCAGTACTTC
TRBJ2-1 | . | TRBD2 | TRBV20-1 | CSASSWLAGYNEQFF | TGCAGTGCTAGTTCGTGGCTAGCGGGCTACAATGAGCAGTTCTTC
TRBJ1-2 | . | TRBD1 | TRBV11-2 | CASSLGNSGQNYGYTF | TGTGCCAGCAGCCTGGGGAACTCGGGACAGAACTATGGCTACACCTTC
TRBJ2-5 | . | TRBD1 | TRBV5-1 | CASSPDRAFEETQYF | TGCGCCAGCAGCCCGGACAGGGCTTTTGAAGAGACCCAGTACTTC
TRBJ1-3 | . | . | TRBV15 | CATSREYQGYSGNTIYF | TGTGCCACCAGCAGAGAATACCAGGGCTACTCTGGAAACACCATATATTTT
TRBJ1-3 | . | . | TRBV4-2 | CASSQEPYGSGNTIYF | TGTGCCAGCAGCCAAGAGCCTTACGGGTCTGGAAACACCATATATTTT
TRBJ2-7 | . | TRBD1 | TRBV5-4 | CASSLGRQGAYEQYF | TGTGCCAGCAGCTTGGGGAGACAGGGGGCTTACGAGCAGTACTTC
TRBJ1-4 | . | . | TRBV11-2 | CASSFIWTNEKLFF | TGTGCCAGCAGCTTTATTTGGACAAATGAAAAACTGTTTTTT
TRBJ2-7 | . | . | TRBV14 | CASSQSSYEQYF | TGTGCCAGCAGCCAGAGCTCCTACGAGCAGTACTTC
TRBJ1-2 | . | TRBD1 | TRBV27 | CASSLAPGQGGYGYTF | TGTGCCAGCAGTTTAGCCCCGGGACAGGGGGGCTATGGCTACACCTTC
TRBJ1-5 | . | . | TRBV12-3/TRBV12-4 | CASSRQVDRPQHF | TGTGCCAGCAGTCGACAGGTCGATCGGCCCCAGCATTTT
TRBJ1-2 | . | TRBD1 | TRBV9 | CASSAYLLGTGGRGDYGYTF | TGTGCCAGCAGCGCCTACCTCCTGGGAACAGGGGGCCGCGGAGACTATGGCTACACCTTC
TRBJ1-2 | . | . | TRBV28 | CASRTGGALFGYTF | TGTGCCAGCAGGACCGGGGGGGCGCTCTTTGGCTACACCTTC
TRBJ2-1 | . | . | TRBV27 | CASNDRGDGYNEQFF | TGTGCCAGCAACGATAGGGGTGATGGCTACAATGAGCAGTTCTTC
TRBJ1-1 | . | . | TRBV18 | CASSRDTNTEAFF | TGTGCCAGCTCACGGGACACGAACACTGAAGCTTTCTTT
TRBJ1-3 | . | . | TRBV9 | CASSVGFTGSGNTIYF | TGTGCCAGCAGCGTCGGCTTTACAGGATCTGGAAACACCATATATTTT
TRBJ2-1 | . | TRBD1 | TRBV6-1 | CASSEAGQSYNEQFF | TGTGCCAGCAGTGAAGCGGGACAGTCCTACAATGAGCAGTTCTTC
TRBJ2-7 | . | . | TRBV7-3 | CASSSSWGDEQYF | TGTGCCAGCAGCTCCTCATGGGGGGACGAGCAGTACTTC
TRBJ2-1 | once | . | TRBV28 | CASRNRASYNEQFF | TGTGCCAGCAGAAACAGGGCCTCCTACAATGAGCAGTTCTTC
TRBJ2-1 | . | TRBD2 | TRBV15 | CATSRLAGFDNEQFF | TGTGCCACCAGCAGACTAGCGGGCTTCGACAATGAGCAGTTCTTC
TRBJ2-7 | . | TRBD2 | TRBV15 | CATSRDRLAGRVRAYEQYF | TGTGCCACCAGCAGAGATAGGCTAGCGGGGAGAGTGAGGGCCTACGAGCAGTACTTC
TRBJ2-7 | . | . | TRBV3-1/TRBV3-2 | CASSDAGGPHEQYF | TGTGCCAGCAGCGACGCCGGGGGGCCCCACGAGCAGTACTTC
TRBJ1-5 | few | . | TRBV3-1/TRBV3-2 | CASSQSRGYQPQHF | TGTGCCAGCAGCCAAAGCAGGGGATATCAGCCCCAGCATTTT
TRBJ2-7 | few | TRBD1 | TRBV25-1 | CASSEPDRGYEQYF | TGTGCCAGCAGTGAACCGGACAGGGGGTACGAGCAGTACTTC
TRBJ2-5 | . | TRBD1 | TRBV4-1 | CASSQDTQPGTGGQETQYF | TGCGCCAGCAGCCAAGACACTCAACCCGGGACAGGGGGACAAGAGACCCAGTACTTC
TRBJ2-7 | . | TRBD1 | TRBV11-2 | CASSAVWDSSYEQYF | TGTGCCAGCAGCGCCGTGTGGGACAGCTCCTACGAGCAGTACTTC
TRBJ2-3 | . | TRBD2 | TRBV5-4 | CASSRHTSGRADTQYF | TGTGCCAGCAGCCGCCATACTAGCGGGAGGGCAGATACGCAGTATTTT